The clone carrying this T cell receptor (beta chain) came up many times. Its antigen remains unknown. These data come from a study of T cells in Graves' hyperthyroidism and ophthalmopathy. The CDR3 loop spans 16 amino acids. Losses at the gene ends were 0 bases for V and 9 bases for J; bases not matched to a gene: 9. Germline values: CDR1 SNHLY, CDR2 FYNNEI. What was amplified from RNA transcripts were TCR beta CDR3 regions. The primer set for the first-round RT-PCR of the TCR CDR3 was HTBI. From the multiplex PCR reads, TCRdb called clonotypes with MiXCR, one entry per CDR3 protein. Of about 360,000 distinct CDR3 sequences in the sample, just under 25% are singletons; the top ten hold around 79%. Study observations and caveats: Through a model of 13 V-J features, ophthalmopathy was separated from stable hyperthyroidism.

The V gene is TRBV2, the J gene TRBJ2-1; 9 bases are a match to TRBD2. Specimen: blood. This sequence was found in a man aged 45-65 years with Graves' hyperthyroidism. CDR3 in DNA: TGTGCCAGCAGTGAAGCGCCGTTAGCGGGAGTGGCTGAGCAGTTCTTC. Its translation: CASSEAPLAGVAEQFF. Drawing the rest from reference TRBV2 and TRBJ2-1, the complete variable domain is EPEVTQTPSHQVTQMGQEVILRCVPISNHLYFYWYRQILGQKVEFLVSFYNNEISEKSEIFDDQFSVERPDGSNFTLKIRSTKLEDSAMYFCASSEAPLAGVAEQFFGPGTRLTVL.